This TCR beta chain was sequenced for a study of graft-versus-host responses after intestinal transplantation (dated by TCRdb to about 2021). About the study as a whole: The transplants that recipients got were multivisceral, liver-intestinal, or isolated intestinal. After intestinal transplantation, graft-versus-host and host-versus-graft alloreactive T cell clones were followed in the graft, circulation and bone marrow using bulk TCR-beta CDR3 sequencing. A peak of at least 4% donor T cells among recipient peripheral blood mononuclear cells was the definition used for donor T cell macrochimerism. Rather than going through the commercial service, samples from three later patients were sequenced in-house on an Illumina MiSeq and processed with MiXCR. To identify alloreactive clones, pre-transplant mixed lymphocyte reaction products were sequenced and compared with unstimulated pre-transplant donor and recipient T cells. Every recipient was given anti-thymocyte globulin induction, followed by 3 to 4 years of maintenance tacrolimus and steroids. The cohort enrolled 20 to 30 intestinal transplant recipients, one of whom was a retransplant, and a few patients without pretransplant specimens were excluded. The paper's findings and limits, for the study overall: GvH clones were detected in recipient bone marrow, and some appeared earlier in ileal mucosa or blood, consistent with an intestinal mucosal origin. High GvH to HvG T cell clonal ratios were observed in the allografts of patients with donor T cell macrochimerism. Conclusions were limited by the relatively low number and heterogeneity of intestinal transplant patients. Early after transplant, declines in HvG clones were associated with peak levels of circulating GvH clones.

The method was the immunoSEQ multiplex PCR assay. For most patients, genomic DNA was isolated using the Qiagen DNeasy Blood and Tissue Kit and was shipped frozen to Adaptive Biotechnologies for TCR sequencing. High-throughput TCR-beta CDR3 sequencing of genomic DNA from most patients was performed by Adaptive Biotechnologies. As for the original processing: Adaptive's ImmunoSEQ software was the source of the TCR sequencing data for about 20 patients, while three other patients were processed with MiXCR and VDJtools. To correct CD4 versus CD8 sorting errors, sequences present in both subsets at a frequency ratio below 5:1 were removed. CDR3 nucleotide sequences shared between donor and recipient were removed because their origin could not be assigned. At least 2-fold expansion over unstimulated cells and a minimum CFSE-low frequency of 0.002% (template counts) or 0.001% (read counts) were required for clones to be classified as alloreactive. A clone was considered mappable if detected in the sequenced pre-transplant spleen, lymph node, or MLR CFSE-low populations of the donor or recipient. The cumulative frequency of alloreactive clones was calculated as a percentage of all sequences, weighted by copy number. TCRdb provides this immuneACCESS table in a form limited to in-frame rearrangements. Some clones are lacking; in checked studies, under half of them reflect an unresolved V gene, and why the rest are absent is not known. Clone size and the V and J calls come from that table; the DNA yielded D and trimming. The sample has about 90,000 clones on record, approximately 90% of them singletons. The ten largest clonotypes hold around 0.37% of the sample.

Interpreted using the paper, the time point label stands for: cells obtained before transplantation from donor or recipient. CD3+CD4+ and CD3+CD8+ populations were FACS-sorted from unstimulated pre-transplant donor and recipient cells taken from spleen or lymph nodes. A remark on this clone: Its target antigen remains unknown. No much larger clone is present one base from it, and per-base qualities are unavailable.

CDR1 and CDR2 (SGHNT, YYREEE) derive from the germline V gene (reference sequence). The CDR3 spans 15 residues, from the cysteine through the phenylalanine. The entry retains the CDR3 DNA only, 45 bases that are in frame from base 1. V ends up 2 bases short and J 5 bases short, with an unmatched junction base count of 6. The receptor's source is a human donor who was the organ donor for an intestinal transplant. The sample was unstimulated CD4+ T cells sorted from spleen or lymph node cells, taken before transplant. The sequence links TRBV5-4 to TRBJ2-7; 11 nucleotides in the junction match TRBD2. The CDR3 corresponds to CASSLFTSGSHEQYF. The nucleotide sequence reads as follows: TGTGCCAGCAGCTTATTCACTAGCGGGAGCCACGAGCAGTACTTC.